The sequence of this T cell receptor (beta chain) was determined in a study of response to subunit inactivated influenza vaccine. Study-wide results and limits: Authors proposed each seasonal influenza vaccination draws in few new T cells.

A single record per CDR3 protein comes from TCRdb applying MiXCR to the RT-PCR reads. This table holds approximately 300,000 distinct CDR3 sequences, about 20% found once. Many counts were recorded for this clonotype. Its cognate antigen is unknown. Germline CDR1 is DFQATT and CDR2 is SNEGSKA (reference sequence). The junction had 6 bases not matched to a gene; V was cut back by 3 bases and J by 9 bases. CDR3 length equals 14 residues. The sequence was obtained from a man between 50 and 75 years old who received an inactivated influenza vaccine. This specimen consisted of PBMCs from blood, obtained about 20 months after vaccination. This sequence joins TRBV20-1 and TRBJ1-6; the match to TRBD1 covers 9 bases. The CDR3 loop reads CSASEDRGISPLHF. The CDR3 DNA follows: TGCAGTGCTAGCGAGGACAGGGGTATTTCACCCCTCCACTTT.